The T cell receptor (beta chain) described here comes from a study of cytomegalovirus exposure and HLA in healthy donors. The PCR employed 60 Vbeta primers together with 13 Jbeta primers. Measured with immunoSEQ multiplex PCR; TCRdb has only the in-frame clones, and not every one. The table has under 250,000 clones, around 85% seen once. The germline V gene encodes CDR1 ENHRY and CDR2 SYGVKD. The CDR3 contains 15 residues. The V gene lost 4 bases and the J gene lost 0 bases, with 13 bases spanning the gap. The specimen sequenced was PBMCs. The TCR was taken from a human donor in good health. This chain connects TRBV10-3 to TRBJ2-7; D possibly corresponds to TRBD2 (6 bases). CDR3 in DNA: TGTGCCATCAGTGGGGGGGACGCCCCCTCCTACGAGCAGTACTTC. Translation: CAISGGDAPSYEQYF.